This T cell receptor beta chain was sequenced in a study of cytomegalovirus exposure and HLA in healthy donors. About the study: The approximately 120 validation repertoires, a later analysis reported, used the same platform as the approximately 630 first-cohort repertoires.

This CDR3 has 16 residues. V dropped 2 bases and J dropped 4; count of bases not matched to a gene: 3. CDR1 is SGHRS, CDR2 YFSETQ, per germline. A note on this clone: Antigen specificity is unknown.

Notes on the study in general: Using the classifier, cytomegalovirus status was reportedly diagnosed with high specificity and sensitivity.

Sequenced by immunoSEQ multiplex PCR; TCRdb stores in-frame clones only, minus some. The sample holds about 250,000 clones, roughly 89% seen once. Sequencing input: PBMCs. The rearrangement joins TRBV5-1 to TRBJ2-1; 13 bases agree with TRBD2. The clonotype comes from a man aged 18 to 30 in good health and CMV-seronegative. This CDR3 reads CASSLRLAGGYNEQFF. In DNA form, the CDR3 reads TGCGCCAGCAGCTTAAGACTAGCGGGGGGATACAATGAGCAGTTCTTC.